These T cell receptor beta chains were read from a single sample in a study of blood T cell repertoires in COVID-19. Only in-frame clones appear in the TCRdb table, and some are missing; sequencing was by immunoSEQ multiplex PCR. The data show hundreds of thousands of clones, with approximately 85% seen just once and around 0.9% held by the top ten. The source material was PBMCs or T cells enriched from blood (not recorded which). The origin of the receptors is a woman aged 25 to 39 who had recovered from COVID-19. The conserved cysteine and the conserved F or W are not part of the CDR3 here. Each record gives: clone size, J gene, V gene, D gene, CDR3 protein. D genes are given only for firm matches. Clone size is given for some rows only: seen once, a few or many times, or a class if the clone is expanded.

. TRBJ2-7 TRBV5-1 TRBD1 ASSPGQSTYEQY
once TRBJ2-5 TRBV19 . ASSLRAGPYKETQY
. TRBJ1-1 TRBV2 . ASSHLLGDTEAF
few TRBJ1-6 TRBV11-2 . ASSLVQPSSSYNSPLH
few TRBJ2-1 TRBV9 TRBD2 ASGGDWNNEQF
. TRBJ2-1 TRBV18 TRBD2 ASSPQSGASYNEQF
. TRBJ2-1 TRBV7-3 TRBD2 ASSLTSASSGMKF
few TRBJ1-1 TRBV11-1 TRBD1 ASSRGTGGGTEAF
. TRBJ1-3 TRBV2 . ASSEVPSGNTIY
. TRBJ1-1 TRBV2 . ASSEYQLNTEAF
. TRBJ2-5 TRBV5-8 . ASSRGLLQETQY
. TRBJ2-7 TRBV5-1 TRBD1 ASSSRDRGYEQY
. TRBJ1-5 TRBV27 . ASSLFQGGQPQH
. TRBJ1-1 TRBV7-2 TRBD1 ASSLVLGQGGAF
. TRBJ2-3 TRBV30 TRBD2 AWSPSGGASDTQY
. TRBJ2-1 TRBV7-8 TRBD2 ASSRTSGNYNEQF
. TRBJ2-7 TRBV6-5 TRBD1 ASIPGQAAYEQY
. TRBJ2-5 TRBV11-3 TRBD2 ASSFKRGWETQY
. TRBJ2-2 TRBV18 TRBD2 ASSPSGRRSTGELF
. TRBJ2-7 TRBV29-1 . SVHDGVRY
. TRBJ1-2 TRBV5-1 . ASSDRGQYSSNGYT
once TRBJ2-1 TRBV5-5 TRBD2 ASSLLAGGTHNEQF
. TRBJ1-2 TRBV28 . ASSYPTDGNYGYT
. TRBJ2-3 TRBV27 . ASSQQGKDTQY
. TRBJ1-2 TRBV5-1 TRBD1 ASIAGTGDYSGYT
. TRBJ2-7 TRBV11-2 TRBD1 ASSPDRGSYEQY
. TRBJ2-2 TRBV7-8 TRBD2 ASSPIPTSGVNTGELF
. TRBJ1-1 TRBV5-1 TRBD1 ASSSTRQGTTEAF
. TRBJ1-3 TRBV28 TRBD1 ASSPFLGTGPLSGNTIY
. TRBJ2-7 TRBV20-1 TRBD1 SASSEDRRAYEQY
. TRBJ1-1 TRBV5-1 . ASSLPAVNTEAF
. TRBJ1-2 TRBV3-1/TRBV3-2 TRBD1 ASSRGQGYGNYGYT
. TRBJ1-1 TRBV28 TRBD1 ASRQGAAYTEAF
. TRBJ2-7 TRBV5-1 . ASSLVGQYEQY
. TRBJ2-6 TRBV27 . ASSFRGSGANVLT
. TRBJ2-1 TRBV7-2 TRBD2 ASSYTGGRSYNEQF
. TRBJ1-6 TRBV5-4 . ASSLTQGNSPLH
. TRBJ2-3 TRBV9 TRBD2 ASSPSGRVGVTQY
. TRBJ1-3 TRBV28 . ASSLEAGNTIY
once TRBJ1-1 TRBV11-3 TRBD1 ASRVGGNTEAF
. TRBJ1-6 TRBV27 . ASSPPRSPLH
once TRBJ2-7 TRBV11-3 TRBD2 ARRLAGGPRSSIYEQY
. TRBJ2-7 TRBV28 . ASSSFTLDGTLIYEQY
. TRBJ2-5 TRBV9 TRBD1 ASRGTGEETQY
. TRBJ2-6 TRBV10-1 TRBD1 ASSDSTGSAGANVLT
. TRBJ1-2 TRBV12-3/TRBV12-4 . ASSPFPGYGYT
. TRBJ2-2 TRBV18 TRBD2 ASSPPASGGLEVGELF
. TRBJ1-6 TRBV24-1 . ATSDWSGATTNSPLH
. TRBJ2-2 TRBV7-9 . ASTSSPGEFTGELF
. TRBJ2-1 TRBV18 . ASSSLGSGRYNEQF
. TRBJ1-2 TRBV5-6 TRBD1 ASTYLQGFNYGYT
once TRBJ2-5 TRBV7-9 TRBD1 ASSSLQGAWETQY
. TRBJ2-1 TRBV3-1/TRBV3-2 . ASSQGFHSYNEQF
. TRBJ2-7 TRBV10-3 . AISESQVSEQY
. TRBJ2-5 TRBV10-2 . ATADDPGTQY